The 2 T cell receptor beta chains below come from one sample, sequenced in a study of T cell responses to AZD1222 COVID-19 vaccine. Libraries were prepared by immunoSEQ multiplex PCR; TCRdb keeps only in-frame clonotypes and omits some of them. This table has 100,000 to 150,000 clones, approximately 90% appearing once. This specimen consisted of peripheral blood, obtained 28 days after the second dose of the MenACWY control vaccine. These receptors all stem from an adult who received the MenACWY meningococcal vaccine as a control.

This clone occurred once. V gene TRBV5-1 combines with J gene TRBJ2-5; D is uncertain. The CDR3 has 13 residues. Looked up from germline, CDR1 is SGHRS and CDR2 is YFSETQ. Trimming pared 4 bases from V and 5 bases from J, leaving 12 bases between. The CDR3 protein is CASSPMPVETQYF. The CDR3, as DNA: TGCGCCAGCAGCCCCATGCCGGTGGAGACCCAGTACTTC.

The chain is built from TRBV30 and TRBJ2-1; D remains unclear. Between the trimmed V and J ends, which lost 6 bases and 4 bases, there was a span of 10 bases. The germline CDR1 and CDR2 sequences are GTSNPN and SVGIG (reference sequence). The CDR3 is made up of 12 amino acids. The CDR3 DNA is TGTGCCTGCCTCCCTAGGTACAATGAGCAGTTCTTC. It is translated as CACLPRYNEQFF.